This is a list of T cell receptor beta chains from one sample in a study of blood T cell repertoires in COVID-19. Method: immunoSEQ multiplex PCR; TCRdb's copy keeps in-frame clones and lacks some. The table has roughly 18,000 clones, 70% to 85% seen once. Sequenced material: peripheral blood. The origin of the receptors is a man between 65 and 79 years old with COVID-19, enrolled during active disease. The CDR3 runs from the conserved cysteine through the conserved F or W. A D gene is named only where the DNA matches it firmly. Only some rows state a clone size, as once, few, many or a class for expanded clones.

v_call: TRBV11-2
d_call: TRBD1
cdr3_length: 14
j_call: TRBJ1-2
clone_size: .
cdr3_aa: CASSLGTGGVGYTF
cdr3_nt: TGTGCCAGCAGCCTCGGGACAGGGGGCGTCGGCTACACCTTC

v_call: TRBV6-6
d_call: TRBD1
cdr3_length: 14
j_call: TRBJ1-1
clone_size: .
cdr3_aa: CASSLRTGLTEAFF
cdr3_nt: TGTGCCAGCAGTCTAAGGACAGGCTTGACTGAAGCTTTCTTT

v_call: TRBV28
d_call: TRBD1
cdr3_length: 13
j_call: TRBJ2-1
clone_size: .
cdr3_aa: CASNRQGRHEQFF
cdr3_nt: TGTGCCAGCAATCGACAGGGTCGGCATGAGCAGTTCTTC

v_call: TRBV18
d_call: TRBD2
cdr3_length: 19
j_call: TRBJ2-1
clone_size: .
cdr3_aa: CASSPPWAASGSLGNEQFF
cdr3_nt: TGTGCCAGCTCACCACCTTGGGCGGCTAGCGGGAGTCTGGGGAATGAGCAGTTCTTC

v_call: TRBV18
d_call: TRBD2
cdr3_length: 16
j_call: TRBJ2-7
clone_size: .
cdr3_aa: CASSPTSGGARYEQYF
cdr3_nt: TGTGCCAGCTCACCAACGTCCGGGGGGGCCCGTTACGAGCAGTACTTC

v_call: TRBV14
d_call: .
cdr3_length: 15
j_call: TRBJ2-1
clone_size: .
cdr3_aa: CASSQRGTTRRGQFF
cdr3_nt: TGTGCCAGCAGCCAGAGAGGGACAACACGAAGAGGGCAGTTCTTC

v_call: TRBV6-1
d_call: .
cdr3_length: 16
j_call: TRBJ2-2
clone_size: .
cdr3_aa: CASSEKWPSNTGELFF
cdr3_nt: TGTGCCAGCAGTGAGAAGTGGCCTTCGAACACCGGGGAGCTGTTTTTT

v_call: TRBV3-1/TRBV3-2
d_call: TRBD1
cdr3_length: 15
j_call: TRBJ1-5
clone_size: .
cdr3_aa: CASSQGQGARQPQHF
cdr3_nt: TGTGCCAGCAGCCAAGGACAGGGGGCACGGCAGCCCCAGCATTTT

v_call: TRBV18
d_call: .
cdr3_length: 13
j_call: TRBJ2-7
clone_size: few
cdr3_aa: CASTRTAAYEQYF
cdr3_nt: TGTGCCAGCACGAGGACAGCTGCCTACGAGCAGTACTTC

v_call: TRBV27
d_call: TRBD2
cdr3_length: 15
j_call: TRBJ2-7
clone_size: .
cdr3_aa: CASSAGLAGVHEQYF
cdr3_nt: TGTGCCAGCAGTGCGGGACTAGCGGGAGTCCACGAGCAGTACTTC

v_call: TRBV19
d_call: .
cdr3_length: 14
j_call: TRBJ2-4
clone_size: .
cdr3_aa: CASSITGSHGIQYF
cdr3_nt: TGTGCCAGTAGTATCACAGGTTCCCACGGCATTCAGTACTTC